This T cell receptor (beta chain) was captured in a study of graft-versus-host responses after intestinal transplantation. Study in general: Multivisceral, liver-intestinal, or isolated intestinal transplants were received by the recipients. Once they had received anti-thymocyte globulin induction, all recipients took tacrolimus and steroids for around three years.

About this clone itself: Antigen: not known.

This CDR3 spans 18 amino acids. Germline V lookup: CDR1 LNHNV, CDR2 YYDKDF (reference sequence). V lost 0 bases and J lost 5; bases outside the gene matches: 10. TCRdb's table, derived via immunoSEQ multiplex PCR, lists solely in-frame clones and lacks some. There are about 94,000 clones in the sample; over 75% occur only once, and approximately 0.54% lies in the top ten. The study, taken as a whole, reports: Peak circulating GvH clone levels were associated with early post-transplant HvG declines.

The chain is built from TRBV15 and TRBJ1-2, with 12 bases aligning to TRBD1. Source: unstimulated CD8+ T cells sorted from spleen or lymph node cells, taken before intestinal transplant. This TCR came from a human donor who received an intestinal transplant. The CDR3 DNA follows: TGTGCCACCAGCAGAGATTTGGGACAGGGGGCAAGTGATTATGGCTACACCTTC. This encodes CATSRDLGQGASDYGYTF. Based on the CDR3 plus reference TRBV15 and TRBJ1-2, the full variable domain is DAMVIQNPRYQVTQFGKPVTLSCSQTLNHNVMYWYQQKSSQAPKLLFHYYDKDFNNEADTPDNFQSRRPNTSFCFLDIRSPGLGDTAMYLCATSRDLGQGASDYGYTFGSGTRLTVV.